This T cell receptor beta chain was profiled in a study of cytomegalovirus exposure and HLA in healthy donors. Whole-study results and caveats: Among TCR beta chains, those listed as cytomegalovirus-associated numbered fewer than 200. Testing in vitro showed a few CMV-associated chains specific for CMV antigens.

Data came from immunoSEQ multiplex PCR; TCRdb stores just in-frame clones and leaves some out. The sample contains fewer than 75,000 clones, 94% of which appear only once. V lost 5 bases, J lost 10 bases, and 13 bases lay in between. Per the germline V gene, CDR1 is PRHDT and CDR2 is FYEKMQ (reference sequence). CDR3 length: 12 amino acids. Regarding this clone: Its specificity is unknown.

While the first cohort had 600 to 800 subjects, the donors belonged to the separate validation cohort of about 110 subjects. The origin of this receptor is a young woman in good health and CMV-seropositive. The source material was PBMCs. This chain uses TRBV13 with TRBJ2-3, with D unresolved. CDR3 nucleotides: TGTGCCAGCAGCCTCGGTGAGGCGGCGCAGTATTTT. This encodes CASSLGEAAQYF. Using reference TRBV13 and TRBJ2-3 for the parts outside the CDR3, the full variable domain is AAGVIQSPRHLIKEKRETATLKCYPIPRHDTVYWYQQGPGQDPQFLISFYEKMQSDKGSIPDRFSAQQFSDYHSELNMSSLELGDSALYFCASSLGEAAQYFGPGTRLTVL.